The 21 T cell receptor beta chains below all came from one sample that was sequenced in a study of metastatic and nonmetastatic thyroid tumors. Each patient came to thyroid surgery without any prior treatment (of any kind). TCRdb re-analyzed the PCR reads through MiXCR. This sample has tens of thousands of clones, with around 12% found just once. The sequenced sample was tumor tissue. The receptors shown here come from a female donor with papillary thyroid cancer or a benign thyroid nodule (not recorded which). Some clones in this sample may be carry-over from other donors' samples.

This clone was detected only a few times. At one end, the junction sequence differs from germline, possibly due to a read error. This rearrangement joins TRBV27 to TRBJ2-1, with 9 bases lining up with TRBD1. The CDR3 contains 14 residues. Per germline, CDR1 MNHEY and CDR2 SMNVEV (reference sequence). In DNA, the CDR3 is TGTGCCGGCAGTCCGAACAGGGGGCAGGGCGGGCAGTTCTTC. This codes for CAGSPNRGQGGQFF.

In its sample, this clone was seen many times. The rearrangement uses TRBV12-3 or TRBV12-4 and TRBJ2-1, with 9 bases that match TRBD2. The V and J ends lost 8 bases and 12 bases, in that order; junction bases with no gene match: 11. This CDR3 contains 13 residues. CDR3 in amino acids: CASEGAGGPVQFF. The CDR3, as DNA: TGTGCCAGCGAAGGGGCGGGAGGGCCCGTGCAGTTCTTC.

For this clone: Since a much larger clone is just one base distant, this may be a read error. CDR3 loop: CSTARQSDTQYF. CDR3 sequence (DNA): TGCAGTACTGCCCGTCAGTCAGATACGCAGTATTTT. The V and J genes are TRBV20-1 and TRBJ2-3; D is undetermined. This CDR3 spans 12 amino acids. In germline, CDR1 is DFQATT, CDR2 SNEGSKA (reference sequence). Trimming pared 8 bases from V and 4 bases from J, leaving 13 bases between.

This clone was seen at least ten times. The same CDR3 also results from other DNA sequences found in this sample. The chain links TRBV13 to TRBJ1-2; the D gene is possibly TRBD1 (6 bases). This CDR3 has 16 amino acids. Trimming left V 0 bases short and J 4 bases short, with 15 bases between. Germline CDR1 PRHDT, CDR2 FYEKMQ (reference sequence). CDR3 amino acids: CASSLGPRGGSYGYTF. The CDR3 bases are TGTGCCAGCAGCTTAGGCCCTAGGGGGGGCAGCTATGGCTACACCTTC. The variable domain in full, completed from reference TRBV13 and TRBJ1-2, reads AAGVIQSPRHLIKEKRETATLKCYPIPRHDTVYWYQQGPGQDPQFLISFYEKMQSDKGSIPDRFSAQQFSDYHSELNMSSLELGDSALYFCASSLGPRGGSYGYTFGSGTRLTVV.

This clone has at least ten counts. The same CDR3 is also encoded by other DNA sequences in this sample. The chain is built from TRBV6-1 and TRBJ1-2; D gene ambiguous. The CDR3 spans 10 residues. The germline V gene has CDR1 MNHNS and CDR2 SASEGT. The V end lost 6 bases, the J end lost 8 bases, and 7 bases lay between the germline ends. The CDR3 nucleotides read TGTGCCAGCAGAAACTGGGGCTACACCTTC. It encodes CASRNWGYTF.

This clone was seen ten or more times. The chain has TRBV6-1 and TRBJ1-3, with 8 nucleotides matching TRBD1. Per germline, CDR1 MNHNS and CDR2 SASEGT. V shed 5 bases and J 7 bases; nucleotides not matched to a gene: 10. This CDR3 is 15 amino acids long. CDR3 sequence: CASSLGRQGWNTIYF. CDR3 DNA sequence: TGTGCCAGCAGTCTTGGGCGACAGGGGTGGAACACCATATATTTT.

This clone was picked up a small number of times. A much larger clone lies a single base off, so this may be a read error. V is TRBV12-3 or TRBV12-4 and J is TRBJ1-1, with 7 bases lining up with TRBD1. The CDR3 contains 14 residues. The V and J ends lost 6 bases and 1 base, in that order; junction bases with no gene match: 5. DNA for the CDR3: TGTGCCAGCAGCCCCGGACAGGCGAACACTGAAGCTTTCTTT. This gives the protein CASSPGQANTEAFF.

This clone was detected ten times or more. The V and J genes are TRBV20-1 and TRBJ1-3; D uncertain. CDR3 length equals 13 residues. Per the germline V gene, CDR1 is DFQATT and CDR2 is SNEGSKA (reference sequence). Trimming took 1 base from V and 2 from J, leaving 6 bases between them. Here the CDR3 DNA reads TGCAGTGCTAGAGTGCTCGCTGGAAACACCATATATTTT. Translated, it gives CSARVLAGNTIYF.

Points on this clone: Other DNA sequences in this specimen translate into the identical CDR3. The V call is TRBV20-1, the J call TRBJ2-7; D remains unclear. Trimming left V 6 bases short and J 7 bases short, with 19 bases between. Looked up from germline, CDR1 is DFQATT and CDR2 is SNEGSKA (reference sequence). This CDR3 contains 13 residues. The CDR3 protein is CSASLGLTGEQYF. The CDR3 nucleotides are TGCAGTGCGTCACTCGGTCTTACGGGTGAGCAGTACTTC.

This clone appeared many times. This sequence joins TRBV30 and TRBJ2-3; no definite D call. V dropped 2 bases and J dropped 2 bases, with 8 bases sitting between them. The germline CDR1 and CDR2 sequences are GTSNPN and SVGIG (reference sequence). This CDR3 is built from 13 residues. The CDR3 is CAWSRVDTDTQYF. The CDR3 DNA follows: TGTGCCTGGAGTCGGGTAGACACAGATACGCAGTATTTT. Looking up the rest from reference TRBV30 and TRBJ2-3 gives the full variable domain: SQTIHQWPATLVQPVGSPLSLECTVEGTSNPNLYWYRQAAGRGLQLLFYSVGIGQISSEVPQNLSASRPQDRQFILSSKKLLLSDSGFYLCAWSRVDTDTQYFGPGTRLTVL.

This clone was counted at least ten times. J is TRBJ2-3 and V is TRBV27, with D possibly TRBD2 on 6 matching bases. V lost 2 bases and J lost 6, with 15 bases in between. Looked up from germline, CDR1 is MNHEY and CDR2 is SMNVEV (reference sequence). The CDR3 length is 15 residues. The CDR3 sequence is CASSLVEGRGDTQYF. DNA for the CDR3: TGTGCCAGCAGTTTAGTGGAGGGCCGGGGCGATACGCAGTATTTT.

Notes on this clone: With a much larger clone just one base away, this may be a read error. V gene TRBV19 combines with J gene TRBJ2-5; D could derive from TRBD1 or TRBD2 (7 bases each). Germline V gene sequence: CDR1 LNHDA, CDR2 SQIVND (reference sequence). The CDR3 totals 13 residues. V lost 8 bases to trimming and J lost 9 bases, with 19 bases between them. This chain's CDR3 is CASAGGTINSQYF. DNA of the CDR3: TGTGCCAGTGCAGGGGGGACTATCAACTCCCAGTACTTC.

This clone was observed a handful of times. A much larger clone sits a single nucleotide away, making a read error possible. The chain has TRBV11-3 and TRBJ2-7, with D possibly being TRBD2 (5 bases). The CDR3 runs 15 residues. Germline CDR1 reads SGHNT; CDR2 reads YENEEA. CDR3 bases: TGTGCCAGCGGCTTAGATGGGGATAGCGTCTACGAGCAGTACTTC. Translated, it gives CASGLDGDSVYEQYF.

This clone was detected ten times or more. The chain combines TRBV10-3 with TRBJ2-2; D not certain. This CDR3 region has 14 residues. Trimming took off 3 bases at V and 6 bases at J, with 11 bases between the two ends. Per the germline V gene, CDR1 is ENHRY and CDR2 is SYGVKD. The CDR3 coding sequence is TGTGCCATCAGTGAACCAAACCTCGCCGGGGAGCTGTTTTTT. Protein: CAISEPNLAGELFF.

This clone has a count of ten or more. The gene calls are TRBV27 and TRBJ2-1; D is tentatively TRBD1 or TRBD2 (6 bases each). The CDR3 has 17 amino acids. Germline CDR1 MNHEY, CDR2 SMNVEV (reference sequence). V lost 0 bases to trimming and J lost 7 bases, with 19 bases between them. CDR3 in amino acids: CASSLSLRDWGPNEQFF. In nucleotides, the CDR3 is TGTGCCAGCAGTTTATCGCTCCGGGACTGGGGGCCAAATGAGCAGTTCTTC.

Ten or more counts support this clone. This rearrangement joins TRBV30 to TRBJ1-6; a possible D gene is TRBD1 (6 bases). Germline V gives CDR1 GTSNPN, CDR2 SVGIG (reference sequence). The CDR3 sequence is 13 residues long. Trimming removed 8 bases at V and 5 bases at J, with 13 bases between. In nucleotides, the CDR3 is TGTGCCATGGATCAGGGGAATAATTCACCCCTCCACTTT. Protein sequence: CAMDQGNNSPLHF.

This clone showed up just a few times. V and J are TRBV6-1 and TRBJ2-7; 9 bases agree with TRBD1. The CDR3 contains 16 residues. V gave up 10 bases and J gave up 6 bases; unmatched junction bases: 19. Germline V gene lookup returns CDR1 MNHNS and CDR2 SASEGT. DNA of the CDR3: TGTGCCATCAGCCACTTAACAGGGGGCTTGGGGGTCGAGCAGTACTTC. This encodes CAISHLTGGLGVEQYF.

This clone was detected many times. The V gene is TRBV7-8, the J gene TRBJ2-5; 10 positions match TRBD1. Germline CDR1 reads SGHVS; CDR2 reads FQNEAQ. V shed 4 bases and J 1 base; nucleotides not matched to a gene: 6. CDR3 length: 16 residues. CDR3 DNA sequence: TGTGCCAGCAGCTACACGACAGGGGGCTCCCAAGAGACCCAGTACTTC. It yields the protein CASSYTTGGSQETQYF.

This clone was seen at least ten times. The rearrangement links TRBV14 to TRBJ1-1; no reliable D call. The germline V gene has CDR1 SGHDN and CDR2 FVKESK. The CDR3 has 11 amino acids. Trimming took off 8 bases at V and 10 bases at J, with 14 bases between the two ends. The CDR3 DNA sequence: TGTGCCAGCCGCCTCGGGGTTAGAGCTTTCTTT. Amino acid sequence: CASRLGVRAFF.

As concerns this clone: A much larger clone differs by one base, so this may be a read error. V and J are TRBV5-1 and TRBJ2-5; no clear D. From germline, CDR1 is SGHRS and CDR2 YFSETQ. This CDR3 region has 17 residues. This CDR3 reads CASSFGYGEVSRETKYF. The CDR3 DNA reads TGCGCCAGCAGCTTTGGGTACGGTGAAGTTTCACGAGAGACCAAGTACTTC. Supplemented by reference TRBV5-1 and TRBJ2-5, the full variable domain reads KAGVTQTPRYLIKTRGQQVTLSCSPISGHRSVSWYQQTPGQGLQFLFEYFSETQRNKGNFPGRFSGRQFSNSRSEMNVSTLELGDSALYLCASSFGYGEVSRETKYFGPGTRLLVL.

The chain carries TRBV3-1 and TRBJ2-7; D not resolved. The CDR3 has 12 residues. V was pared by 2 bases and J by 13 bases, with 15 bases between. Germline lookup yields CDR1 LGHDT and CDR2 YNNKEL (reference sequence). The DNA for the CDR3 is TGTGCCAGCAGCCAACCAGATGGGTACAGATACTTC. Translating gives CASSQPDGYRYF.